This T cell receptor (beta chain) emerged from a study of OX40 agonist ivuxolimab in advanced cancers. Study-wide points: CD4+ T cells averaged fewer expanded clones than CD8+ T cells.

The CDR3 spans 12 residues. The germline V gene encodes CDR1 SGHNT and CDR2 YYREEE (reference sequence). V lost 5 bases and J lost 4, with 10 bases in between. Sequencing was performed with immunoSEQ multiplex PCR; in TCRdb, only in-frame clones are kept and a portion is missing. Of some 50,000 clones listed, over 75% are singletons. In regard to this clone: Its antigen is not identified.

This clonotype originated in an adult with an advanced solid tumor such as melanoma, head and neck, liver or kidney cancer. This material consisted of CD4+ or CD8+ T cells sorted from blood, taken in a trial of the OX40 agonist ivuxolimab. This chain uses TRBV5-4 with TRBJ2-7; no reliable D call. The CDR3 coding sequence is TGTGCCAGCAGTCTGGAGAGTTACGAGCAGTACTTC. Protein product: CASSLESYEQYF.